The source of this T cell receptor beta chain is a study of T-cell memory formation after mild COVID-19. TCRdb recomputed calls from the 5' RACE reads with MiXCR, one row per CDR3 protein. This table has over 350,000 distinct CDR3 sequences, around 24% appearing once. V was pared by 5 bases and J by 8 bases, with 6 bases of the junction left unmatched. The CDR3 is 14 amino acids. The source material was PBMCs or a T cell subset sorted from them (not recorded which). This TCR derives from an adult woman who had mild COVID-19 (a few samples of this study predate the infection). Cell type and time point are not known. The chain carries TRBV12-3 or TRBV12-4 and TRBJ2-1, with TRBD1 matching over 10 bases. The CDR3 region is CASSKTGGLYEQFF. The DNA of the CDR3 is TGTGCCAGCAGTAAGACAGGGGGCTTATATGAGCAGTTCTTC.